This T cell receptor beta chain was found in a study of blood T cell repertoires in COVID-19. Overall study context: Donors in the United States, Italy and Spain gave samples during acute or convalescent COVID-19. In each case, the material was cDNA or gDNA derived from T cells, B-cell-depleted T cells, or PBMCs.

In the source study's methods: Scientists estimated how many nucleated cells there were by amplifying reference gene primers. Here immunoSEQ multiplex PCR was the method, and the copy in TCRdb shows in-frame clones only, minus some. V, J and clone size are those of that table, while D and trimming were read from the DNA. The repertoire holds 200,000 to 250,000 clones, with about 85% as singletons. Sequenced input: peripheral blood. This clonotype originated in a man aged 40-55 years with acute or convalescent COVID-19.

CDR3 bases: TGTGCCGCCACCCCCCAAGGGGGCCCCAATCAGCCCCAGCATTTT. It codes for CAATPQGGPNQPQHF. This chain connects TRBV6-5 to TRBJ1-5; 7 bases are shared with TRBD1. Germline V gene sequence: CDR1 MNHEY, CDR2 SVGAGI. The CDR3 length is 15 residues. With 11 bases clipped from V and 3 bases from J, the junction kept 13 bases outside the gene matches.